This T cell receptor beta chain came from a study of regulatory T cells in long-lasting Graves disease. The wider study: Over 5 years of antithyroid drugs plus positive TSH receptor antibodies defined persistent Graves' disease.

This clonotype was observed at least ten times. For TCR beta, libraries came from iRepertoire HTBI primers and Arm-PCR of CDR3 regions. TCRdb re-called the multiplex PCR reads through MiXCR, storing one row per CDR3 protein. Of 400,000 to 500,000 distinct CDR3 sequences in the sample, 20% to 25% were seen once. The time point was: persistent/refractory GD, antithyroid drugs over 5 years with positive TRAb. There was RNA extracted from PBMCs, and the TCR library was made from it. After removal of 7 bases from V and 0 bases from J, the junction contained 4 bases not matched to a gene. The CDR3 runs 14 residues.

Sample: peripheral blood mononuclear cells (PBMCs), taken when the disease was refractory, from a patient treated with antithyroid drugs. The chain joins TRBV12-3 or TRBV12-4 to TRBJ1-1; 8 bases align to TRBD1. The TCR sequence derives from a female donor with Graves disease. The CDR3: CASTRTGMNTEAFF. In DNA, the CDR3 is TGTGCCAGCACCCGGACAGGGATGAACACTGAAGCTTTCTTT.